These 27 T cell receptor beta chains were sequenced from one sample in a study of T-cell memory formation after mild COVID-19. Using its own MiXCR run on the 5' RACE reads, TCRdb lists one record per CDR3 protein. The sample yields some 120,000 distinct CDR3 sequences, around 15% seen once. Sequencing input: PBMCs or a T cell subset sorted from them (not recorded which). The receptors here all came from a man aged 18 to 30 who had mild COVID-19 (a few samples of this study predate the infection). Cell type and time point are not known.

There are a few counts of this clonotype. The chain has TRBV27 and TRBJ2-4, with D possibly matching TRBD2 (5 bases). This CDR3 is built from 13 residues. Trimming cost V 3 bases and J 8 bases, with 11 bases left between them. Germline V CDR1 and CDR2: MNHEY, SMNVEV (reference sequence). The CDR3 sequence is CASSLRAWDIQYF. CDR3 DNA: TGTGCCAGCAGTTTGCGGGCTTGGGACATTCAGTACTTC.

This chain links TRBV7-8 with TRBJ2-7, with a weak D call TRBD2 (6 bases). This CDR3 has 11 amino acids. V was clipped by 4 bases and J by 9 bases, with 10 bases between them. Germline V gene lookup returns CDR1 SGHVS and CDR2 FQNEAQ. The CDR3 DNA is TGTGCCAGCAGCTCACGACTAGGGCAGTACTTC. This gives the protein CASSSRLGQYF.

The rearrangement uses TRBV20-1 and TRBJ2-3; TRBD2 aligns across 9 bases. V shed 7 bases, J shed 2 bases, and the junction held 7 bases outside the gene matches. The CDR3 runs 14 residues. The germline gives CDR1 DFQATT, CDR2 SNEGSKA (reference sequence). CDR3 loop: CSGVAGGTTDTQYF. Written as DNA, the CDR3 is TGCAGTGGTGTTGCGGGGGGGACCACAGATACGCAGTATTTT.

The chain recombines TRBV28 with TRBJ2-2; TRBD2 might be the D (6 bases). The CDR3 totals 17 residues. Deletions cut 2 bases from V and 7 bases from J, with 20 bases between. Germline CDR1 and CDR2: MDHEN and SYDVKM. In nucleotides, the CDR3 is TGTGCCAGCAGTTTAGGAGGGGCCGAAGGCTTCAGCGGGGAGCTGTTTTTT. Protein: CASSLGGAEGFSGELFF.

This clonotype appeared a few times. V is TRBV28 and J is TRBJ2-4, with D tentatively TRBD1 (7 bases). This CDR3 spans 14 amino acids. Trimming removed 6 bases at V and 15 bases at J, with 24 bases between. Per germline, CDR1 MDHEN and CDR2 SYDVKM. CDR3 protein: CASSTQGGIGLRYF. As DNA, the CDR3 is TGTGCCAGCAGCACCCAGGGGGGTATCGGTCTTCGGTACTTC.

This clonotype was seen more than once but under ten times. The CDR3 DNA sequence: TGCAGCGTTGGGGGCAAGGGGGGCTACACCGGGGAGCTGTTTTTT. Its translation: CSVGGKGGYTGELFF. The chain carries TRBV29-1 and TRBJ2-2; D may match TRBD1 or TRBD2 (6 bases each). The CDR3 contains 15 residues. V lost 4 bases, J lost 3 bases, and 15 bases lay in between. Germline V gives CDR1 SQVTM, CDR2 ANQGSEA.

This clonotype has only a few counts. The rearrangement uses TRBV5-5 and TRBJ2-3; D is unclear. V gave up 1 base and J gave up 5 bases, with 5 bases separating them. The CDR3 consists of 12 residues. Germline V gene sequence: CDR1 SGHKS, CDR2 YYEKEE (reference sequence). CDR3 DNA: TGTGCCAGCAGCTTGATGAGAGATACGCAGTATTTT. Translation: CASSLMRDTQYF.

The genes are TRBV10-3 and TRBJ2-5; 8 bases map to TRBD2. The V segment lost 8 bases and the J segment 2 bases; nucleotides outside the gene matches: 4. In germline, CDR1 is ENHRY, CDR2 SYGVKD. This CDR3 region has 13 residues. CDR3 protein: CAIGIAGQETQYF. CDR3 in DNA: TGTGCCATCGGGATAGCGGGGCAAGAGACCCAGTACTTC.

The CDR3 DNA is TGCGCCAGCAGCCAAGGGGGGGAGCGGGGTTGGGAGACCCAGTACTTC. As protein: CASSQGGERGWETQYF. The chain couples TRBV4-3 to TRBJ2-5; TRBD2 aligns across 7 bases. This CDR3 is 16 amino acids long. The germline V gene has CDR1 LGHNA and CDR2 YSLEER. J lost 5 bases, V lost 1 base, and 10 bases had no gene match.

V usage is TRBV4-1 and J usage is TRBJ1-2, with D perhaps matching TRBD1 (5 bases). This CDR3 contains 16 residues. The germline V gene encodes CDR1 MGHRA and CDR2 YSYEKL. The germline V and J ends were trimmed by 4 bases and 2 bases, with 17 bases remaining between them. The CDR3 reads CASSRPLGGANYGYTF. Written as DNA, the CDR3 is TGCGCCAGCAGCCGCCCATTAGGAGGGGCGAACTATGGCTACACCTTC.

This clonotype showed up just a few times. The rearrangement joins TRBV14 to TRBJ2-3, with 7 positions matching TRBD2. CDR1 is SGHDN and CDR2 is FVKESK in the germline V gene. There are 15 residues in the CDR3. V was clipped by 6 bases and J by 7 bases; unmatched bases: 13. CDR3: CASSLYRAGRNTQYF. In DNA form, the CDR3 reads TGTGCCAGCAGTCTATATCGAGCGGGGCGGAATACGCAGTATTTT.

In the case of this clonotype: An end of the junction does not agree with germline; a read error may underlie this. The rearrangement uses TRBV19 and TRBJ2-5; D is possibly TRBD1 (7 bases). Germline V gene data show CDR1 as LNHDA and CDR2 as SQIVND (reference sequence). The CDR3 length is 15 residues. The CDR3 DNA is TGTGCCAGTACCCGAGTAGGGGGCTCTCGGGAGAACCAGTACTTC. Protein product: CASTRVGGSRENQYF.

The sample holds a few counts of this clonotype. V and J are TRBV6-2 or TRBV6-3 and TRBJ2-1; unclear D gene. V lost 2 bases and J lost 7, with 6 bases in between. This CDR3 is 12 amino acids long. CDR1 MNHEY and CDR2 SVGEGT come from the germline V gene. This chain's CDR3 is CASSYKRNEQFF. For the CDR3, the DNA is TGTGCCAGCAGTTACAAGAGAAATGAGCAGTTCTTC.

The chain has TRBV20-1 and TRBJ2-2; 7 bases are shared with TRBD1. The CDR3 totals 15 residues. The V gene's germline CDR1 is DFQATT and CDR2 SNEGSKA (reference sequence). Trimming removed 1 base from V and 2 bases from J; junction bases left unmatched: 4. CDR3 sequence reads: CSARGWDRNTGELFF. CDR3 DNA sequence: TGCAGTGCTAGAGGGTGGGACAGAAACACCGGGGAGCTGTTTTTT.

The chain carries TRBV20-1 and TRBJ1-4; no clear D gene. CDR1 is DFQATT and CDR2 is SNEGSKA in the germline V gene (reference sequence). Deletions cut 3 bases from V and 8 bases from J, with 10 bases between. There are 12 residues in the CDR3. CDR3 nucleotides: TGCAGTGCTAGGAGAACAGACGAAAAACTGTTTTTT. It codes for CSARRTDEKLFF.

This chain uses TRBV3-1 with TRBJ2-5; D is ambiguous. Germline V gene data show CDR1 as LGHDT and CDR2 as YNNKEL (reference sequence). V lost 0 bases to trimming and J lost 6 bases, with 17 bases between them. CDR3 length equals 16 residues. CDR3 loop: CASSQEGGSPGKTQYF. CDR3 coding DNA: TGTGCCAGCAGCCAAGAAGGCGGCTCCCCAGGAAAGACCCAGTACTTC.

The V gene is TRBV7-9, the J gene TRBJ1-1; D perhaps matches TRBD1 (5 bases). The CDR3 runs 13 residues. Germline lookup yields CDR1 SEHNR and CDR2 FQNEAQ (reference sequence). The V gene lost 3 bases and the J gene lost 7 bases, with 12 bases spanning the gap. DNA for the CDR3: TGTGCCAGCAGCTTGGGGGAATTACGTGAAGCTTTCTTT. Protein product: CASSLGELREAFF.

This clonotype was seen ten or more times. The V gene is TRBV7-2, the J gene TRBJ2-1, with 8 positions matching TRBD2. The CDR3 is 15 residues long. V shed 5 bases and J 3 bases; nucleotides not matched to a gene: 6. CDR1 is SGHTA, CDR2 FQGNSA, per germline. Here the CDR3 reads CASSASGGFYNEQFF. The CDR3 DNA is TGTGCCAGCAGCGCCAGCGGGGGTTTCTACAATGAGCAGTTCTTC.

This clonotype was counted a few times. The genes are TRBV5-1 and TRBJ1-2, with D uncertain. The V end was cut by 4 bases, the J end by 0 bases, with 13 bases between. CDR1 is SGHRS and CDR2 is YFSETQ in the germline V gene. The CDR3 totals 15 residues. In DNA form, the CDR3 reads TGCGCCAGCAGCACCAACTACGTCACTAACTATGGCTACACCTTC. This encodes CASSTNYVTNYGYTF.

V is TRBV5-1 and J is TRBJ1-5, with 7 bases that match TRBD1. The length of the CDR3 is 16 residues. V was clipped by 4 bases and J by 6 bases; unmatched bases: 13. Per germline, CDR1 SGHRS and CDR2 YFSETQ. CDR3 bases: TGCGCCAGCAGCCTGACAGGGTTGGTGAAGTTTCAGCCCCAGCATTTT. This codes for CASSLTGLVKFQPQHF.

This chain's CDR3 is CASRTGFGDEAFF. The CDR3 DNA sequence: TGTGCCAGCAGAACAGGGTTCGGGGACGAAGCTTTCTTT. The gene calls are TRBV6-5 and TRBJ1-1, with D possibly matching TRBD1 (6 bases). CDR3 size: 13 residues. The germline gives CDR1 MNHEY, CDR2 SVGAGI. The germline V and J ends were trimmed by 6 bases and 8 bases, with 16 bases remaining between them.

The rearrangement links TRBV3-1 to TRBJ1-2; no definite D call. Germline V gene data show CDR1 as LGHDT and CDR2 as YNNKEL (reference sequence). The CDR3 extends over 15 amino acids. V gave up 3 bases and J gave up 0 bases, with 11 bases separating them. The CDR3 sequence: CASSQAVGANYGYTF. Here the CDR3 DNA reads TGTGCCAGCAGCCAGGCGGTCGGAGCTAACTATGGCTACACCTTC.

This clonotype was found a few times. The CDR3 DNA is TGCAGTGCCCCGGGAGATAACTATGGCTACACCTTC. Protein product: CSAPGDNYGYTF. This rearrangement joins TRBV20-1 to TRBJ1-2, with D unresolved. The germline V gene has CDR1 DFQATT and CDR2 SNEGSKA (reference sequence). V gave up 6 bases and J gave up 1 base, with 9 bases separating them. The CDR3 consists of 12 residues.

Ten or more counts support this clonotype. The V gene is TRBV4-3, the J gene TRBJ2-7; D not certain. The CDR3 contains 16 residues. With 1 base removed from V and 4 bases from J, the gap between germline ends came to 17 bases. CDR1 and CDR2 from the germline V gene are LGHNA and YSLEER. The CDR3 loop reads CASSQAVGTNTYEQYF. CDR3 in DNA: TGCGCCAGCAGCCAAGCGGTCGGAACTAACACTTACGAGCAGTACTTC.

The chain carries TRBV7-9 and TRBJ2-2; 7 nucleotides align to TRBD2. Per germline, CDR1 SEHNR and CDR2 FQNEAQ (reference sequence). There are 15 residues in the CDR3. With 3 bases clipped from V and 6 bases from J, the junction kept 7 bases outside the gene matches. The DNA of the CDR3 is TGTGCCAGCAGCTTGACGGCGGGGGTTGCCGGGGAGCTGTTTTTT. It specifies CASSLTAGVAGELFF.

The rearrangement links TRBV7-2 to TRBJ1-5; a possible D gene is TRBD1 (6 bases). The germline V and J ends were trimmed by 5 bases and 9 bases, with 20 bases remaining between them. Germline CDR1 SGHTA, CDR2 FQGNSA. The length of the CDR3 is 15 residues. Here the CDR3 DNA reads TGTGCCAGCAGCCCCTTCGGACAGCCCCCGGGGCCCCAGCATTTT. This encodes CASSPFGQPPGPQHF.

The CDR3 coding sequence is TGTGCCAGCAGCCCGAGTCTGGTCCGGGACGGGCAGTATTTT. It codes for CASSPSLVRDGQYF. The chain has TRBV7-2 and TRBJ2-3; D may be TRBD1 or TRBD2 (5 bases each). The CDR3 extends over 14 amino acids. The germline CDR1 and CDR2 sequences are SGHTA and FQGNSA. With 5 bases removed from V and 11 bases from J, the gap between germline ends came to 20 bases.